The 20 T cell receptor beta chains below were found in one sample sequenced in a study of T cells in Graves' hyperthyroidism and ophthalmopathy. Researchers amplified the TCR beta CDR3 regions from RNA transcripts. The TCR CDR3 first-round RT-PCR relied on the HTBI primer set. TCRdb reanalysed the multiplex PCR reads using MiXCR and keeps one entry per CDR3 protein. The table shows roughly 300,000 distinct CDR3 sequences, with over 11% occurring only once. Sequenced input: blood. These receptors were obtained from a woman under 40 with Graves' hyperthyroidism.

This clonotype was recorded many times. The J gene is TRBJ2-7, the V gene TRBV28; D is unresolved. The germline V gene encodes CDR1 MDHEN and CDR2 SYDVKM. CDR3 size: 13 residues. V was clipped by 2 bases and J by 2 bases, with 7 bases between them. This CDR3 reads CASSLPLTYEQYF. The CDR3 bases are TGTGCCAGCAGTTTACCCCTCACCTACGAGCAGTACTTC.

The V and J genes are TRBV29-1 and TRBJ2-7; 7 bases fit TRBD1. Germline values: CDR1 SQVTM, CDR2 ANQGSEA. The CDR3 has 13 amino acids. The V gene end was trimmed by 7 bases and the J gene end by 2 bases; junction bases not matched to a gene: 8. The CDR3 here is CSAATGATYEQYF. The CDR3 region has the DNA TGCAGCGCTGCAACAGGGGCTACCTACGAGCAGTACTTC.

The chain has TRBV10-2 and TRBJ2-7, with TRBD2 matching 12 bases. The junction had 5 bases not matched to a gene; V was cut back by 2 bases and J by 3 bases. Per germline, CDR1 WSHSY and CDR2 SAAADI. The CDR3 extends over 16 amino acids. This CDR3 is CASSEAPGLAGYEQYF. DNA for the CDR3: TGCGCCAGCAGTGAGGCCCCGGGACTAGCGGGCTACGAGCAGTACTTC.

Of note for this clonotype: A much larger clone is a single base away; this may be a read error. CDR3 sequence (DNA): TGTGCCAGCAGCTTACGCACCGAGGGGACCTCACGGGCTGGGGCCAACGTCCCGACTTTC. Translated: CASSLRTEGTSRAGANVPTF. The rearrangement joins TRBV11-1 to TRBJ2-6; D is perhaps TRBD1 or TRBD2 (5 bases each). The CDR3 extends over 20 amino acids. Looked up from germline, CDR1 is SGHAT and CDR2 is FQDESV (reference sequence).

This clonotype was counted between two and nine times. The chain combines TRBV27 with TRBJ2-5, with a possible D match to TRBD2 (7 bases). Germline V lookup: CDR1 MNHEY, CDR2 SMNVEV (reference sequence). Trimming pared 0 bases from V and 9 bases from J, leaving 14 bases between. This CDR3 contains 14 residues. CDR3 protein: CASSLSAGAPSQYF. The CDR3 DNA sequence: TGTGCCAGCAGTTTATCGGCGGGGGCCCCCTCCCAGTACTTC.

This clonotype has a count of ten or more. The chain couples TRBV6-6 to TRBJ1-1; 7 nucleotides match TRBD1. CDR3 size: 15 residues. Germline lookup yields CDR1 MNHNY and CDR2 SVGAGI (reference sequence). V was pared by 2 bases and J by 0 bases, with 3 bases of the junction left unmatched. The CDR3 region is CASSYARGMNTEAFF. In DNA form, the CDR3 reads TGTGCCAGCAGTTACGCCAGGGGGATGAACACTGAAGCTTTCTTT.

This clonotype was counted many times. This chain uses TRBV20-1 with TRBJ2-7; TRBD1 matches at 7 bases. The CDR3 runs 13 residues. Germline assignment: CDR1 DFQATT and CDR2 SNEGSKA (reference sequence). V trimming: 6 bases; J trimming: 5 bases; junction bases outside the gene matches: 10. The CDR3 here is CSADPGTEDEQYF. Written as DNA, the CDR3 is TGCAGTGCCGATCCCGGGACAGAAGACGAGCAGTACTTC.

The chain has TRBV7-9 and TRBJ1-1, with D maybe TRBD1 (6 bases). This CDR3 is built from 13 residues. With 8 bases removed from V and 8 bases from J, the gap between germline ends came to 18 bases. Germline V gene data show CDR1 as SEHNR and CDR2 as FQNEAQ (reference sequence). DNA for the CDR3: TGTGCCAGCTCATCCCAGGGGTTGGTCGAAGCTTTCTTT. Its protein product is CASSSQGLVEAFF.

This clonotype has a count of ten or more. The chain links TRBV20-1 to TRBJ2-4; TRBD2 might be the D (5 bases). The V end was cut by 1 base, the J end by 8 bases, with 12 bases between. Per the germline V gene, CDR1 is DFQATT and CDR2 is SNEGSKA (reference sequence). The CDR3 spans 13 residues. The DNA for the CDR3 is TGCAGTGCTAGAGTACACGGGGTGGACATTCAGTACTTC. This codes for CSARVHGVDIQYF.

This clonotype has only a few counts. The rearrangement uses TRBV6-1 and TRBJ2-7; D tentatively reads TRBD1 or TRBD2 (5 bases each). CDR3 length: 13 residues. Trimming pared 7 bases from V and 6 bases from J, leaving 16 bases between. Germline CDR1 reads MNHNS; CDR2 reads SASEGT. In DNA, the CDR3 is TGTGCCAGCAAGAGGGCAGGGCCCCTCGAGCAGTACTTC. Translated: CASKRAGPLEQYF.

This clonotype was picked up a small number of times. This rearrangement joins TRBV10-3 to TRBJ1-2; D unclear. Trimming took 4 bases from V and 5 from J, leaving 14 bases between them. Looked up from germline, CDR1 is ENHRY and CDR2 is SYGVKD. CDR3 length: 14 amino acids. This CDR3 is CAISVRGGSYGYTF. CDR3 in DNA: TGTGCCATCAGTGTTCGAGGCGGCTCATATGGCTACACCTTC.

The table lists this clonotype with a few counts. This chain uses TRBV20-1 with TRBJ2-6, with unresolved D. CDR1 and CDR2 (germline): DFQATT, SNEGSKA (reference sequence). The CDR3 is made up of 15 amino acids. V lost 4 bases, J lost 2 bases, and 12 bases lay in between. The CDR3 region has the DNA TGCAGTGCTATCCCGGCTTCTCCTGGGGCCAACGTCCTGACTTTC. This gives the protein CSAIPASPGANVLTF.

This clonotype was counted many times. The rearrangement joins TRBV11-1 to TRBJ2-7, with a possible D match to TRBD2 (5 bases). The ends were cut back, 3 bases at V and 4 bases at J, with 22 bases in the middle. This CDR3 spans 17 amino acids. From germline, CDR1 is SGHAT and CDR2 FQDESV (reference sequence). CDR3 amino acids: CASSFRGLDQREYEQYF. The CDR3 DNA follows: TGTGCCAGCAGCTTCCGTGGACTTGACCAGAGGGAATACGAGCAGTACTTC.

To note about this clonotype: This could be a read error, since a much larger clone is one nucleotide away. The chain joins TRBV2 to TRBJ1-2; tentative D call: TRBD1 (5 bases). The CDR3 has 11 amino acids. V gave up 6 bases and J gave up 10 bases, with 12 bases separating them. Germline CDR1 and CDR2: SNHLY and FYNNEI. DNA of the CDR3: TGTGCCAGCAGAGTGGGGGATGTCTACACCTTC. Encoded protein: CASRVGDVYTF.

This clonotype was detected many times. J is TRBJ2-7 and V is TRBV6-2 or TRBV6-3, with 7 bases aligning to TRBD2. Germline CDR1 reads MNHEY; CDR2 reads SVGEGT. CDR3 length: 17 amino acids. V shed 1 base, J shed 0 bases, and the junction held 9 bases outside the gene matches. The CDR3 nucleotides read TGTGCCAGCAGTTACTTTTCCAGAGCGGGATCCTCCTACGAGCAGTACTTC. Its protein is CASSYFSRAGSSYEQYF.

In this sample, this clonotype turned up many times. V gene TRBV6-2 or TRBV6-3 combines with J gene TRBJ2-7; 8 positions match TRBD2. Germline trimming cut 9 bases from V and 2 bases from J; bases unmatched to any gene: 9. The germline CDR1 and CDR2 sequences are MNHEY and SVGEGT. CDR3 length: 14 residues. CDR3 DNA sequence: TGTGCCAGTCAATCGCCGGGACTAGCCTACGAGCAGTACTTC. Its translation is CASQSPGLAYEQYF.

The chain couples TRBV19 to TRBJ1-5; 7 bases align to TRBD1. This CDR3 comprises 13 residues. The V gene end was trimmed by 5 bases and the J gene end by 7 bases; junction bases not matched to a gene: 5. Germline V gives CDR1 LNHDA, CDR2 SQIVND (reference sequence). CDR3 in amino acids: CASSLGQPQPQHF. The CDR3 bases are TGTGCCAGTAGTTTGGGACAGCCCCAGCCCCAGCATTTT.

V usage is TRBV27 and J usage is TRBJ1-2, with D maybe TRBD1 (6 bases). Per the germline V gene, CDR1 is MNHEY and CDR2 is SMNVEV (reference sequence). The V end lost 6 bases, the J end lost 4 bases, and 15 bases lay between the germline ends. The CDR3 consists of 14 residues. The CDR3 region has the DNA TGTGCCAGCAGCCTACAGGGTCGGACCTATGGCTACACCTTC. It encodes CASSLQGRTYGYTF.

The chain is built from TRBV7-9 and TRBJ1-2; maybe TRBD1 (6 bases). Germline loops: CDR1 SEHNR, CDR2 FQNEAQ (reference sequence). V lost 5 bases to trimming and J lost 8 bases, with 9 bases between them. This CDR3 region has 11 residues. The CDR3 region is CASSNREGYTF. CDR3 DNA sequence: TGTGCCAGCAGCAACAGGGAGGGCTACACCTTC.

This clonotype appeared a few times. The rearrangement links TRBV5-1 to TRBJ1-1; D gene ambiguous. This CDR3 comprises 14 residues. Germline V gene sequence: CDR1 SGHRS, CDR2 YFSETQ. Trimming shortened V by 0 bases and J by 3 bases, and 9 bases separated the two germline ends. CDR3 sequence reads: CASSLGADYTEAFF. The CDR3 DNA sequence: TGCGCCAGCAGCTTGGGGGCAGATTACACTGAAGCTTTCTTT. The full variable domain, in which reference TRBV5-1 and TRBJ1-1 provide the parts outside the CDR3, is KAGVTQTPRYLIKTRGQQVTLSCSPISGHRSVSWYQQTPGQGLQFLFEYFSETQRNKGNFPGRFSGRQFSNSRSEMNVSTLELGDSALYLCASSLGADYTEAFFGQGTRLTVV.